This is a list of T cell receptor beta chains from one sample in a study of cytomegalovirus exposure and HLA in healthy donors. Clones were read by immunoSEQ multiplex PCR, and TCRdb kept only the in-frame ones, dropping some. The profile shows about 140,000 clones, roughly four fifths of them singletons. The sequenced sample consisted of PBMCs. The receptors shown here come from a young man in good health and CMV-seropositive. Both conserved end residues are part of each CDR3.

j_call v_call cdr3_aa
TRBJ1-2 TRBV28 CASRLGGNYGYTF
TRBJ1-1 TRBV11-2 CASSQRRGNTEAFF
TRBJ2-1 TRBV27 CASSLWSVERASQFF
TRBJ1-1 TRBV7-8 CASLELEVNTEAFF
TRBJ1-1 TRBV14 CASSQVSGMNTEAFF
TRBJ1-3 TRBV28 CASSRDTGGTIYF
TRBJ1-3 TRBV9 CASSSVSNTIYF
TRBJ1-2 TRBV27 CASSLTTGIEGYTF
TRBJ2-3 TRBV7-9 CASSSTTGGPDTQYF
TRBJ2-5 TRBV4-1 CASSRALLGETQYF
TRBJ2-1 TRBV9 CASSLTDLAGVDEQFF
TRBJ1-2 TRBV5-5 CASSLANNRENYGYTF
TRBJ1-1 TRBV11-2 CASSLGRIPNTEAFF
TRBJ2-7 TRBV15 CATSRDRLALNRGWNEQYF
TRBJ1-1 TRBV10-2 CASSDLGQITEAFF
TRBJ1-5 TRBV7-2 CASSYRNQPQHF
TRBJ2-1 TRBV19 CASSKYGQERNEQFF
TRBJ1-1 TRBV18 CASSPRPGQSMNTEAFF
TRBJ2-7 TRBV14 CASGGSGALGEQYF
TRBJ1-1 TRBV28 CASSLAPRFTEAFF
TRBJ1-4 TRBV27 CASSPLGSGWGVGNEKLFF
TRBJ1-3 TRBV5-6 CASSSYAGVRYF
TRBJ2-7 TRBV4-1 CASSQGGRSYEQYF
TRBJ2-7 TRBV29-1 CSVEDLSEQYF
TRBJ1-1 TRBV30 CAWSTGRANTEAFF
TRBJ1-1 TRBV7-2 CASIGTGVTEAFF
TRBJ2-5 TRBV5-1 CASSLGEVQETQYF
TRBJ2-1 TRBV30 CAWTRLAGAYNEQFF
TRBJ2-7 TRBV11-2 CASSLEVRGRQYF
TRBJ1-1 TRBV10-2 CATLGQINTEAFF
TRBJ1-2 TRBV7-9 CASSSAGTRNYGYTF
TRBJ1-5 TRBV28 CASSLRQGSYSNQPQHF
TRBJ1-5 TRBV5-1 CASSPSGTVNQPQHF
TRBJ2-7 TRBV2 CASKAGAWGGNYEQYF
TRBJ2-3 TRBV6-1 CASSEQVSTDTQYF
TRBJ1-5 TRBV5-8 CASSLFLRGSNQPQHF
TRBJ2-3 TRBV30 CAWSRRGKDTQYF
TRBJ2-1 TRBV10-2 CASSESSSGSYNEQFF
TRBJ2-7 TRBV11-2 CASSPRRTGWDEQYF
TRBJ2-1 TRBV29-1 CSAVEGRAYNEQFF
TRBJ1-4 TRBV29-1 CSVEVTDQLFF
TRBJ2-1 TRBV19 CASSPGTSGLLSSYNEQFF
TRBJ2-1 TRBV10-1 CASSLDHDRYNEQFF
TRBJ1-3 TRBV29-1 CSVEIHAGQGPGNTIYF
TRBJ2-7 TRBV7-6 CASSLRTGAYEQYF
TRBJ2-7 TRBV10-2 CASSETESSYEQYF
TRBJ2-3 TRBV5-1 CASSRDRVADTQYF
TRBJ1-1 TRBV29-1 CSVIGTVNTEAFF
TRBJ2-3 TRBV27 CASSSGTGSFGTDTQYF
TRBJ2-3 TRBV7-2 CASSPRGRGSTDTQYF
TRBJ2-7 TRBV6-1 CASSEVLGQGVQQYF
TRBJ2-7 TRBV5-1 CASSPGRGDEQYF
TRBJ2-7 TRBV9 CASSASGTSGSIRQYF
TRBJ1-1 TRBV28 CASSFMNTEAFF
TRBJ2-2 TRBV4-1 CASSQDLQTMNTGELFF